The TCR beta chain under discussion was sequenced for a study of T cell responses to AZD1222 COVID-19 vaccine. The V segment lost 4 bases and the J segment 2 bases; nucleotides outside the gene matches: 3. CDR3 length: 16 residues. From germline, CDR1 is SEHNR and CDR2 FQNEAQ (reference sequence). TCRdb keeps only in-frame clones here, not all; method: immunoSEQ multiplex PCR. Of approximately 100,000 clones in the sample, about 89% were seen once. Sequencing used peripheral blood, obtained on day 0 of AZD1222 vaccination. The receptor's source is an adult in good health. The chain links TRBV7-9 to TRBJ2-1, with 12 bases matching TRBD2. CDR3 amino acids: CASSSGLAGPYNEQFF. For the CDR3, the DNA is TGTGCCAGCAGCTCCGGACTAGCGGGACCCTACAATGAGCAGTTCTTC.